A single sample gave rise to the 12 T cell receptor beta chains below, sequenced in a study of CD8 T cells in ankylosing spondylitis. Their cognate antigens are unknown. MiXCR was run by TCRdb on the 5' RACE reads, yielding one entry per CDR3 protein. The data show about 700,000 distinct CDR3 sequences, under 20% seen once. General study points: Seemingly distinctive of ankylosing spondylitis blood was a TCR beta motif formed by eight highly homologous variants.

Specimen: blood, either unsorted or a sorted T cell fraction (not recorded which). These receptors all come from a male donor with ankylosing spondylitis.

This clonotype was observed a handful of times. The chain couples TRBV15 to TRBJ2-7; 8 nucleotides line up with TRBD2. Germline V gene data show CDR1 as LNHNV and CDR2 as YYDKDF (reference sequence). This CDR3 has 16 residues. V lost 4 bases and J lost 3; bases outside the gene matches: 11. This chain's CDR3 is CATSNRIRSGSYEQYF. As DNA, the CDR3 is TGTGCCACCAGCAATCGAATAAGGAGCGGGAGCTACGAGCAGTACTTC.

V usage is TRBV6-1 and J usage is TRBJ1-6, with 8 bases identical to TRBD1. This CDR3 spans 16 amino acids. V trimming: 8 bases; J trimming: 9 bases; junction bases outside the gene matches: 15. Germline lookup yields CDR1 MNHNS and CDR2 SASEGT. In DNA form, the CDR3 reads TGTGCCAGCTCAAAGGGAAGACAGGGGCGGGGTTCACCCCTCCACTTT. This gives the protein CASSKGRQGRGSPLHF.

This clonotype was detected ten times or more. V and J are TRBV20-1 and TRBJ2-3; no reliable D call. From germline, CDR1 is DFQATT and CDR2 SNEGSKA (reference sequence). CDR3 length equals 12 residues. Trimming took off 6 bases at V and 0 bases at J, with 7 bases between the two ends. DNA of the CDR3: TGCAGTGCCACCTTAAGCACAGATACGCAGTATTTT. As protein: CSATLSTDTQYF.

CDR3 sequence (DNA): TGCGCCAGCAGCGTTGGACAGGCTGGCACAGATACGCAGTATTTT. Translation gives CASSVGQAGTDTQYF. The J gene is TRBJ2-3, the V gene TRBV5-1; 7 bases are shared with TRBD1. The germline V gene encodes CDR1 SGHRS and CDR2 YFSETQ. This CDR3 has 15 residues. The J segment lost 1 base and the V segment lost 4 bases, leaving 6 bases of the junction unmatched.

The chain carries TRBV20-1 and TRBJ2-3; 7 bases agree with TRBD2. CDR3 size: 16 residues. V was pared by 3 bases and J by 5 bases, with 14 bases of the junction left unmatched. Germline CDR1 reads DFQATT; CDR2 reads SNEGSKA (reference sequence). This CDR3 reads CSARGGRTERIDTQYF. The CDR3, as DNA: TGCAGTGCTAGGGGGGGGAGGACGGAAAGAATAGATACGCAGTATTTT.

This clonotype was recorded a few times. This chain joins TRBV7-2 and TRBJ2-7; the D is unclear. V shed 3 bases and J shed 5 bases, with 11 bases lying between them. The germline V gene encodes CDR1 SGHTA and CDR2 FQGNSA. The CDR3 has 13 residues. The CDR3 DNA follows: TGTGCCAGCAGCTTCAGCCCTTCCCACGAGCAGTACTTC. Translation: CASSFSPSHEQYF.

This clonotype has only a few counts. The gene calls are TRBV15 and TRBJ2-1; D is perhaps TRBD1 (6 bases). Germline V gene data show CDR1 as LNHNV and CDR2 as YYDKDF (reference sequence). Trimming stripped 5 bases from V and 9 bases from J, with 14 bases between. This CDR3 comprises 13 residues. Here the CDR3 reads CATSPRRGSEQFF. CDR3 bases: TGTGCCACCAGCCCGCGTAGGGGGAGTGAGCAGTTCTTC.

The chain is built from TRBV6-1 and TRBJ2-1, with 7 positions matching TRBD2. The V and J ends lost 8 bases and 7 bases, in that order; junction bases with no gene match: 8. Germline V lookup: CDR1 MNHNS, CDR2 SASEGT. This CDR3 contains 13 residues. The chain's CDR3 is CASQRDYVNEQFF. CDR3 bases: TGTGCCAGCCAGCGGGATTATGTTAATGAGCAGTTCTTC.

This clonotype occurred a few times. The gene calls are TRBV6-5 and TRBJ2-7; D ambiguous. V lost 0 bases, J lost 0 bases, and 12 bases lay in between. Looked up from germline, CDR1 is MNHEY and CDR2 is SVGAGI. This CDR3 is 16 amino acids long. CDR3 region: CASSYSTRRLSYEQYF. The CDR3 region has the DNA TGTGCCAGCAGTTACTCAACGCGGCGCCTCTCCTACGAGCAGTACTTC.

There are a few counts of this clonotype. The chain is built from TRBV4-3 and TRBJ2-7, with D perhaps matching TRBD1 (5 bases). V dropped 0 bases and J dropped 4 bases, with 13 bases sitting between them. This CDR3 comprises 15 residues. The germline V gene encodes CDR1 LGHNA and CDR2 YSLEER. This chain's CDR3 is CASSQDLGLLYEQYF. The CDR3 nucleotides read TGCGCCAGCAGCCAAGATCTGGGGCTACTATACGAGCAGTACTTC.

Details on this clonotype: This may be a read error, as it is one base from a much larger clone. Because the CDR3 is missing its conserved closing phenylalanine or tryptophan, this is likely a read error. V gene TRBV5-1 combines with J gene TRBJ1-1, with D possibly TRBD1 on 6 matching bases. CDR1 is SGHRS, CDR2 YFSETQ, per germline. The CDR3 runs 14 residues. V was trimmed by 5 bases and J by 10 bases, leaving 21 bases between them. The CDR3, as DNA: TGCGCCAGCAGGCCCGGTACAGGGAGCCCGGGAGCTTTCCTT. This gives the protein CASRPGTGSPGAFL.

This clonotype was counted between two and nine times. The DNA of the CDR3 is TGTGCCAGCAGCCAACAAGCGGGGGGCCGTTCCTACGAGCAGTACTTC. Translation: CASSQQAGGRSYEQYF. The V call is TRBV3-1, the J call TRBJ2-7; 9 bases are shared with TRBD2. J gave up 1 base and V 2 bases, and 6 bases lay outside the gene matches. From germline, CDR1 is LGHDT and CDR2 YNNKEL (reference sequence). The CDR3 spans 16 residues.